This T cell receptor beta chain came from a study of T-cell memory formation after mild COVID-19. This clonotype was observed a few times. Trimming took 4 bases from V and 5 from J; bases not matched to a gene: 6. CDR3 length: 15 amino acids. CDR1 is LNHDA, CDR2 SQIVND, per germline (reference sequence). TCRdb re-called the 5' RACE reads with MiXCR, one entry per CDR3 protein. The repertoire consists of hundreds of thousands of distinct CDR3 sequences, with 17% occurring once and the leading ten covering about 7.4%. The sample consisted of PBMCs or a T cell subset sorted from them (not recorded which). V usage is TRBV19 and J usage is TRBJ2-1, with 9 positions matching TRBD1. The receptor's source is an adult woman who had mild COVID-19 (a few samples of this study predate the infection). Cell type and time point are not known. This chain's CDR3 is CASSTDRGTNNEQFF. The CDR3 DNA is TGTGCCAGTAGTACGGACAGGGGAACGAACAATGAGCAGTTCTTC.